The 5 T cell receptor beta chains below all came from one sample that was sequenced in a study of cytomegalovirus exposure and HLA in healthy donors. The PCR had 60 Vbeta and 13 Jbeta primers. Using immunoSEQ multiplex PCR, the repertoire was profiled, and TCRdb retains in-frame clones only, with some absent. The table records about 190,000 clones, 75% to 90% of them present only once. The specimen sequenced was PBMCs. The receptors were gathered from a man aged 40-50 years in good health and CMV-seropositive.

The V gene is TRBV10-3, the J gene TRBJ2-7; 16 nucleotides align to TRBD2. Germline values: CDR1 ENHRY, CDR2 SYGVKD. Trimming removed 6 bases from V and 6 bases from J; junction bases left unmatched: 8. The CDR3 is made up of 16 amino acids. DNA for the CDR3: TGTGCCATCAGCCCCGGGACTAGCGGGGGGGCGGGCGAGCAGTACTTC. Translation gives CAISPGTSGGAGEQYF.

The rearrangement uses TRBV19 and TRBJ2-7; TRBD1 matches 10 bases. The CDR3 has 15 residues. Per the germline V gene, CDR1 is LNHDA and CDR2 is SQIVND (reference sequence). V lost 4 bases to trimming and J lost 1 base; unmatched junction nucleotides: 4. The CDR3: CASSKGQGPSYEQYF. In nucleotides, the CDR3 is TGTGCCAGTAGTAAGGGACAGGGGCCGTCCTACGAGCAGTACTTC.

V and J are TRBV11-1 and TRBJ1-1; 7 bases line up with TRBD1. The CDR3 spans 14 residues. The trim removed 4 bases at V and 6 bases at J, leaving 8 bases unmatched. Germline V gene sequence: CDR1 SGHAT, CDR2 FQDESV (reference sequence). CDR3 loop: CASSSYRGGAEAFF. CDR3 sequence (DNA): TGTGCCAGCAGCTCTTACAGGGGCGGCGCTGAAGCTTTCTTT.

J is TRBJ2-2 and V is TRBV6-5, with 7 bases identical to TRBD1. Germline V gives CDR1 MNHEY, CDR2 SVGAGI. With V trimmed by 4 bases and J by 5 bases, 10 bases remained unmatched. This CDR3 is 16 amino acids long. The CDR3 protein is CASSSLSDRATGELFF. CDR3 nucleotides: TGTGCCAGCAGTTCACTCTCCGACAGGGCGACCGGGGAGCTGTTTTTT.

The genes are TRBV7-9 and TRBJ2-7; D is possibly TRBD2 (5 bases). This CDR3 region has 16 residues. Deletions cut 1 base from V and 1 base from J, with 14 bases between. From germline, CDR1 is SEHNR and CDR2 FQNEAQ (reference sequence). The CDR3 reads CASSLEVVGNSYEQYF. DNA of the CDR3: TGTGCCAGCAGCTTAGAGGTAGTCGGGAATTCCTACGAGCAGTACTTC.